These 24 T cell receptor beta chains were all obtained from the same sample, sequenced in a study of T-cell memory formation after mild COVID-19 (dated by TCRdb to the early 2020s). Library preparation employed 5' RACE. The sample was run on an Illumina NovaSeq 6000. TCRdb took the public reads, trimmed them with fastp at Q25, ran MiXCR for clone calling and kept in-frame beta chains. Duplicate CDR3 protein sequences are folded into a single record with the most common DNA and genes. Within this sample are tens of thousands of distinct CDR3 sequences, with 9% to 15% of them counted one time only. Of the sample, over 20% falls within the top ten clones. Sequencing was done on a sample of PBMCs or a T cell subset sorted from them (not recorded which). Receptor source: a young man who had mild COVID-19 (a few samples of this study predate the infection). The sample titles of this study are shuffled in the database, so cell type and time point are left out; the donor was told from shared clones.

The chain joins TRBV6-1 to TRBJ2-7, with D perhaps matching TRBD1 (6 bases). The CDR3 sequence is 12 residues long. Germline CDR1 is MNHNS and CDR2 is SASEGT. V lost 6 bases and J lost 0, with 6 bases in between. This CDR3 is CASRDSSYEQYV. The DNA of the CDR3 is TGTGCCAGCAGGGACAGCTCCTACGAGCAGTACGTC.

This clonotype showed up just a few times. This chain uses TRBV4-3 with TRBJ2-2; D is uncertain. The CDR3 loop spans 12 amino acids. CDR1 is LGHNA, CDR2 YSLEER, per germline. V lost 0 bases to trimming and J lost 7 bases, with 3 bases between them. The CDR3 loop is CASSQDYGELFF. The CDR3 DNA reads as TGCGCCAGCAGCCAAGATTACGGGGAGCTGTTTTTT.

This clonotype was recorded a few times. The CDR3 is CASSSGFPGSSYNEQFF. CDR3 nucleotides: TGTGCCAGCAGCTCAGGATTCCCGGGGAGCTCCTACAATGAGCAGTTCTTC. V and J are TRBV7-2 and TRBJ2-1; tentative D call: TRBD2 (5 bases). Germline V gene data show CDR1 as SGHTA and CDR2 as FQGNSA. Trimming left V 4 bases short and J 0 bases short, with 16 bases between. This CDR3 contains 17 residues.

The sample holds a few counts of this clonotype. J is TRBJ2-2 and V is TRBV6-2 or TRBV6-3; D not certain. The germline V gene encodes CDR1 MNHEY and CDR2 SVGEGT. The V gene lost 5 bases and the J gene lost 3 bases, with 10 bases spanning the gap. The CDR3 spans 14 residues. The CDR3 region has the DNA TGTGCCAGCAGTCCAGCCGCGTACACCGGGGAGCTGTTTTTT. This gives the protein CASSPAAYTGELFF.

CDR3 nucleotides: TGTGCCAGCAGCCCTGGGACAGGGGAGACCCAGTACTTC. This translates into CASSPGTGETQYF. The genes are TRBV7-9 and TRBJ2-5; 9 bases are a match to TRBD1. V lost 5 bases and J lost 5; bases outside the gene matches: 3. The CDR3 spans 13 residues. The germline gives CDR1 SEHNR, CDR2 FQNEAQ (reference sequence).

In this sample, this clonotype turned up many times. The genes are TRBV4-3 and TRBJ2-3; possible D gene TRBD1, 6 bases. The CDR3 is 14 residues long. Trimming left V 5 bases short and J 2 bases short, with 11 bases between. Germline V gene lookup returns CDR1 LGHNA and CDR2 YSLEER. In DNA form, the CDR3 reads TGCGCCAGCAGCGCGGACAGTTTCACAGATACGCAGTATTTT. It specifies CASSADSFTDTQYF.

The V call is TRBV12-3 or TRBV12-4, the J call TRBJ2-3; TRBD2 matches 11 bases. This CDR3 is built from 16 residues. V lost 4 bases, J lost 6 bases, and 9 bases stayed unmatched. CDR3 residues: CASSSNSGGARDTQYF. The CDR3 DNA reads as TGTGCCAGCAGTTCTAATAGCGGGGGGGCCAGGGATACGCAGTATTTT.

The V and J genes are TRBV27 and TRBJ1-2; D is ambiguous. CDR1 and CDR2 from the germline V gene are MNHEY and SMNVEV (reference sequence). The CDR3 runs 13 residues. The ends were cut back, 3 bases at V and 0 bases at J, with 5 bases in the middle. CDR3 loop: CASSLHANYGYTF. For the CDR3, the DNA is TGTGCCAGCAGTTTGCACGCTAACTATGGCTACACCTTC.

The table lists this clonotype with many counts. The rearrangement joins TRBV5-4 to TRBJ2-1, with D possibly called TRBD1 or TRBD2 (6 bases each). Deletions cut 5 bases from V and 1 base from J, with 13 bases between. The germline CDR1 and CDR2 sequences are SGHNT and YYREEE (reference sequence). The CDR3 has 15 amino acids. CDR3 sequence reads: CASRRGASSYNEQFF. The CDR3, as DNA: TGTGCCAGCAGGAGGGGGGCCAGTTCCTACAATGAGCAGTTCTTC.

This clonotype was seen only a few times. The gene calls are TRBV7-2 and TRBJ1-4; tentatively, D is TRBD1 (5 bases). V lost 1 base and J 7 bases, leaving 10 bases between the germline ends. Per the germline V gene, CDR1 is SGHTA and CDR2 is FQGNSA. This CDR3 comprises 14 residues. The CDR3 is CASSLVGVAEKLFF. The CDR3, as DNA: TGTGCCAGCAGCTTAGTAGGGGTGGCTGAAAAACTGTTTTTT.

The CDR3 nucleotides read TGTGCCAGCAGCCTGACAGGGGGCCCCTATGGCTACACCTTC. This sequence encodes CASSLTGGPYGYTF. The chain couples TRBV11-1 to TRBJ1-2, with 10 bases aligning to TRBD1. There are 14 residues in the CDR3. Germline V gene data show CDR1 as SGHAT and CDR2 as FQDESV (reference sequence). Trimming cost V 5 bases and J 4 bases; bases outside gene matches: 4. The full variable domain, rest sourced from reference TRBV11-1 and TRBJ1-2, is EAEVAQSPRYKITEKSQAVAFWCDPISGHATLYWYRQILGQGPELLVQFQDESVVDDSQLPKDRFSAERLKGVDSTLKIQPAELGDSAMYLCASSLTGGPYGYTFGSGTRLTVV.

The chain has TRBV5-1 and TRBJ1-2; D might be TRBD1 (5 bases). Germline CDR1 is SGHRS and CDR2 is YFSETQ. V was trimmed by 0 bases and J by 8 bases, leaving 11 bases between them. The length of the CDR3 is 13 residues. DNA of the CDR3: TGCGCCAGCAGCTTGGGCGACAGCTTCGGCTACACCTTC. It specifies CASSLGDSFGYTF.

The V gene is TRBV7-2, the J gene TRBJ1-4; 8 positions agree with TRBD1. Germline-derived CDR1 and CDR2 are SGHTA and FQGNSA. The CDR3 is made up of 14 amino acids. With V trimmed by 5 bases and J by 5 bases, 4 bases remained unmatched. The CDR3 DNA is TGTGCCAGCAGCCTGGACAGGGCAAATGAAAAACTGTTTTTT. This translates into CASSLDRANEKLFF.

J is TRBJ1-1 and V is TRBV20-1, with D perhaps TRBD1 (6 bases). This CDR3 spans 14 amino acids. Deletions cut 0 bases from V and 7 bases from J, with 15 bases between. Germline values: CDR1 DFQATT, CDR2 SNEGSKA (reference sequence). The CDR3 nucleotides read TGCAGTGCTAGAGATGTGAGCAGGGGAGTTGAAGCTTTCTTT. Its translation is CSARDVSRGVEAFF.

This clonotype was seen repeatedly, ten times or more. The chain joins TRBV5-1 to TRBJ2-7, with D unresolved. This CDR3 region has 13 residues. Trimming pared 1 base from V and 2 bases from J, leaving 7 bases between. Germline V gene lookup returns CDR1 SGHRS and CDR2 YFSETQ. The CDR3 nucleotides read TGCGCCAGCAGCTTGAGGTCGGCCTACGAGCAGTACTTC. It encodes CASSLRSAYEQYF.

There are many counts of this clonotype. The CDR3 sequence: CASRGHRGDTGELFF. Written as DNA, the CDR3 is TGTGCCAGCAGAGGTCACAGGGGAGATACCGGGGAGCTGTTTTTT. The chain links TRBV28 to TRBJ2-2; 7 bases are a match to TRBD1. V was clipped by 6 bases and J by 5 bases; unmatched bases: 9. Germline-derived CDR1 and CDR2 are MDHEN and SYDVKM. This CDR3 has 15 residues.

The chain uses TRBV6-5 and TRBJ2-3; D is unresolved. Trimming pared 0 bases from V and 0 bases from J, leaving 7 bases between. From germline, CDR1 is MNHEY and CDR2 SVGAGI. The CDR3 spans 15 residues. This CDR3 is CASSYSAVSTDTQYF. CDR3 nucleotide sequence: TGTGCCAGCAGTTACTCCGCGGTGAGCACAGATACGCAGTATTTT.

The genes are TRBV5-1 and TRBJ1-1; D gene unclear. Trimming pared 6 bases from V and 1 base from J, leaving 19 bases between. The germline CDR1 and CDR2 sequences are SGHRS and YFSETQ. The CDR3 loop spans 16 amino acids. The chain's CDR3 is CASTVDGARTNTEAFF. As DNA, the CDR3 is TGCGCCAGCACCGTAGACGGAGCAAGGACGAACACTGAAGCTTTCTTT.

Only one count was recorded for this clonotype. This clone may be a read error of a much larger clone one base away. Likely a read error: the CDR3 ends without its conserved phenylalanine or tryptophan. The gene calls are TRBV27 and TRBJ2-1; possibly TRBD1 or TRBD2 for D (6 bases each). The germline CDR1 and CDR2 sequences are MNHEY and SMNVEV (reference sequence). Trimming pared 9 bases from V and 9 bases from J, leaving 24 bases between. This CDR3 contains 15 residues. CDR3: CARRFAQTGRGEQFL. CDR3 in DNA: TGTGCCAGGAGATTCGCTCAAACAGGGCGGGGTGAGCAGTTCTTA.

This clonotype showed up just a few times. The rearrangement links TRBV9 to TRBJ2-1; 7 bases are shared with TRBD1. The V segment lost 3 bases and the J segment 8 bases; nucleotides outside the gene matches: 2. The CDR3 loop spans 12 amino acids. Per the germline V gene, CDR1 is SGDLS and CDR2 is YYNGEE. CDR3 DNA sequence: TGTGCCAGCAGCGGACAGGGATATGAGCAGTTCTTC. Protein sequence: CASSGQGYEQFF.

This clonotype has just a few counts. The V gene is TRBV11-2, the J gene TRBJ2-7, with D possibly matching TRBD1 (5 bases). CDR3 length: 13 residues. The V and J ends lost 5 bases and 4 bases respectively, with 12 bases between them. Germline lookup yields CDR1 SGHAT and CDR2 FQNNGV. The CDR3 DNA reads as TGTGCCAGCAGCCCACGACAGAGTTACGAGCAGTACTTC. Translation gives CASSPRQSYEQYF.

This clonotype was observed at least ten times. This chain joins TRBV7-9 and TRBJ2-5, with 12 bases aligning to TRBD1. CDR3 length: 16 amino acids. Germline values: CDR1 SEHNR, CDR2 FQNEAQ (reference sequence). V was clipped by 3 bases and J by 5 bases; unmatched bases: 7. The DNA for the CDR3 is TGTGCCAGCAGCTTCCGGGACAGGGGGCGCGAGGAGACCCAGTACTTC. This sequence encodes CASSFRDRGREETQYF.

This clonotype showed up many times. This sequence joins TRBV7-9 and TRBJ2-1, with 11 bases lining up with TRBD2. V lost 6 bases, J lost 7 bases, and 8 bases stayed unmatched. Germline V CDR1 and CDR2: SEHNR, FQNEAQ (reference sequence). This CDR3 region has 15 residues. In nucleotides, the CDR3 is TGTGCCAGCAGGTATAGCGGGGGGGCGCTTAATGAGCAGTTCTTC. Protein: CASRYSGGALNEQFF. Full variable domain (rest looked up from reference TRBV7-9 and TRBJ2-1): DTGVSQNPRHKITKRGQNVTFRCDPISEHNRLYWYRQTLGQGPEFLTYFQNEAQLEKSRLLSDRFSAERPKGSFSTLEIQRTEQGDSAMYLCASRYSGGALNEQFFGPGTRLTVL.

The table lists this clonotype with a few counts. J is TRBJ2-7 and V is TRBV29-1, with TRBD1 as a possible D gene (6 bases). Germline V CDR1 and CDR2: SQVTM, ANQGSEA. Between the trimmed V and J ends, which lost 7 bases and 3 bases, there was a span of 13 bases. CDR3 length: 12 amino acids. CDR3 amino acids: CSGGQMDYEQYV. The CDR3 nucleotides are TGCAGCGGAGGACAGATGGACTACGAGCAGTACGTC.